This T cell receptor (beta chain) appears in the sequencing data of a study of blood T cell repertoires in COVID-19. Overall study: From the United States, Italy and Spain came samples of acute and convalescent COVID-19. In each case, the material was cDNA or gDNA derived from T cells, B-cell-depleted T cells, or PBMCs.

This CDR3 spans 18 amino acids. The germline CDR1 and CDR2 sequences are SNHLY and FYNNEI. The V and J ends lost 2 bases and 2 bases respectively, with 19 bases between them. Authors' methods: Estimation of nucleated cell counts was performed using reference gene primer amplification. Only in-frame clones appear in the TCRdb table, and some are missing; sequencing was by immunoSEQ multiplex PCR. V, J and clone size are those of that table, while D and trimming were read from the DNA. The sample comprises 150,000 to 200,000 clones, 90% of which are singletons, and approximately 0.56% rests with the top ten.

This receptor was identified in a man in his fifties with acute or convalescent COVID-19. The chain carries TRBV2 and TRBJ1-5, with D perhaps TRBD1 (5 bases). Sequenced: peripheral blood. As DNA, the CDR3 is TGTGCCAGCAGTGAACCAGTATCAGGGTTTTCGGGCAATCAGCCCCAGCATTTT. It specifies CASSEPVSGFSGNQPQHF.